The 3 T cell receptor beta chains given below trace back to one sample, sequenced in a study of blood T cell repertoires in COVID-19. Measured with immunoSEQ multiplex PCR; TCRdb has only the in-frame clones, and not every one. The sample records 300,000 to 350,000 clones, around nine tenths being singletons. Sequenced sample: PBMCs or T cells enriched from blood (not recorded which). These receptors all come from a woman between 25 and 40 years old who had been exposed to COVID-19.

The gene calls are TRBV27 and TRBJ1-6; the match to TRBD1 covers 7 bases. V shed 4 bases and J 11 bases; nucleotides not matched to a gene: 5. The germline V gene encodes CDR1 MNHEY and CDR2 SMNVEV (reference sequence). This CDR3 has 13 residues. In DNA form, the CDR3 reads TGTGCCAGCAGTTCGGGACAGTGGGCACCCCTCCACTTT. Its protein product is CASSSGQWAPLHF.

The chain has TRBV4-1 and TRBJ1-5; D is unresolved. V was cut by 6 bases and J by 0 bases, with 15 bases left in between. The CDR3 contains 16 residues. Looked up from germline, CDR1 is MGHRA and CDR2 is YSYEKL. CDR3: CASRTAITNSNQPQHF. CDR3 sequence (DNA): TGCGCCAGCAGAACTGCGATTACTAATAGCAATCAGCCCCAGCATTTT.

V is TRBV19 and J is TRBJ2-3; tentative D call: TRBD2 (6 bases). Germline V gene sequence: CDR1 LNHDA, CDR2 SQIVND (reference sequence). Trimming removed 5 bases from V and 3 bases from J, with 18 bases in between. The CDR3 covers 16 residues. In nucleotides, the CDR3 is TGTGCCAGTAGTCCCGCGGGGCTAGCGAGAACAGATACGCAGTATTTT. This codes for CASSPAGLARTDTQYF.